This is a list of T cell receptor beta chains from one sample in a study of beta chain features in type 1 diabetes. Sequencing was performed with immunoSEQ multiplex PCR; in TCRdb, only in-frame clones are kept and a portion is missing. Of approximately 150,000 clones in the sample, 7% to 10% were seen once. What was sequenced was central memory CD4+ T cells from blood. Receptor source: a woman between 18 and 29 years old in good health. Each CDR3 is given with its conserved first and last residue. The D gene is left open where the match is weak. Size values are once, few and many counts, or a class for expanded clones, and some rows have none.

D gene: -
J gene: TRBJ2-4
clone size: -
V gene: TRBV5-6
CDR3 DNA: TGTGCCAGCAGCTTGGGGCAGGGGAACATTCAGTACTTC
CDR3 protein: CASSLGQGNIQYF

D gene: TRBD1
J gene: TRBJ1-5
clone size: few
V gene: TRBV15
CDR3 DNA: TGTGCCACCAGCAGAGAACAGGGGGAAAATCAGCCCCAGCATTTT
CDR3 protein: CATSREQGENQPQHF

D gene: -
J gene: TRBJ2-3
clone size: few
V gene: TRBV6-5
CDR3 DNA: TGTGCCAGCAGCCGGGACTTTATGTTGACAGATACGCAGTATTTT
CDR3 protein: CASSRDFMLTDTQYF

D gene: TRBD1
J gene: TRBJ2-1
clone size: few
V gene: TRBV4-2
CDR3 DNA: TGTGCCAGCAGCCAAGATCATCCTCTCGGGACAGGATCTAATGAGCAGTTCTTC
CDR3 protein: CASSQDHPLGTGSNEQFF

D gene: TRBD1
J gene: TRBJ2-7
clone size: -
V gene: TRBV4-2
CDR3 DNA: TGTGCCAGCAGCCAGGGGGGACAGGGGTCCTACGAGCAGTACTTC
CDR3 protein: CASSQGGQGSYEQYF

D gene: -
J gene: TRBJ2-7
clone size: -
V gene: TRBV12-5
CDR3 DNA: TGTGCTAGTGGTTTGGTAAGAGCGACGGGCTACGAGCAGTACTTC
CDR3 protein: CASGLVRATGYEQYF

D gene: TRBD2
J gene: TRBJ2-1
clone size: -
V gene: TRBV4-2
CDR3 DNA: TGTGCCAGCAGCCAACTATCTACCGGGACTAGCATCAATGAGCAGTTCTTC
CDR3 protein: CASSQLSTGTSINEQFF

D gene: TRBD2
J gene: TRBJ2-1
clone size: -
V gene: TRBV4-1
CDR3 DNA: TGCGCCAGCAGCCAAGTGGTTGTCGGGAGGGATGAGCAGTTCTTC
CDR3 protein: CASSQVVVGRDEQFF

D gene: TRBD1
J gene: TRBJ2-5
clone size: -
V gene: TRBV10-3
CDR3 DNA: TGTGCCATCAGTATGACAGGGAAGAAAGAGACCCAGTACTTC
CDR3 protein: CAISMTGKKETQYF

D gene: -
J gene: TRBJ1-6
clone size: -
V gene: TRBV7-2
CDR3 DNA: TGTGCCAGCAGCTTAGAATACTCATATAATTCACCCCTCCACTTT
CDR3 protein: CASSLEYSYNSPLHF

D gene: -
J gene: TRBJ2-5
clone size: few
V gene: TRBV21-1
CDR3 DNA: TGTGCCAGCAGCAAATGGAGGGGGCGGCAAGAGACCCAGTACTTC
CDR3 protein: CASSKWRGRQETQYF

D gene: TRBD2
J gene: TRBJ2-2
clone size: -
V gene: TRBV7-7
CDR3 DNA: TGTGCTAGCAGCTTGGTAGCGGGGGGCCGGGACACCGGGGAGCTGTTTTTT
CDR3 protein: CASSLVAGGRDTGELFF

D gene: TRBD1
J gene: TRBJ2-1
clone size: -
V gene: TRBV4-1
CDR3 DNA: TGCGCCAGCAAGACAGGGCTTCAGGACAATGAGCAGTTCTTC
CDR3 protein: CASKTGLQDNEQFF

D gene: -
J gene: TRBJ2-7
clone size: -
V gene: TRBV5-1
CDR3 DNA: TGCGCCAGCAGACTGGAATGGGGAGTAGGCGAGCAGTACTTC
CDR3 protein: CASRLEWGVGEQYF

D gene: TRBD2
J gene: TRBJ2-1
clone size: few
V gene: TRBV2
CDR3 DNA: TGTGCCAGCAGCCTCGGGGGGCTAGCGGGAGAAAGCTACAATGAGCAGTTCTTC
CDR3 protein: CASSLGGLAGESYNEQFF

D gene: -
J gene: TRBJ1-5
clone size: few
V gene: TRBV19
CDR3 DNA: TGTGCCAGTTCCGTATCGGAGGGGCCAGTTTTTGGGCAGCCCCAGCATTTT
CDR3 protein: CASSVSEGPVFGQPQHF

D gene: TRBD2
J gene: TRBJ2-5
clone size: few
V gene: TRBV7-2
CDR3 DNA: TGTGCCAGCAGCTCGTTACTAGCGGGGGGGAGTGAGACCCAGTACTTC
CDR3 protein: CASSSLLAGGSETQYF

D gene: -
J gene: TRBJ1-5
clone size: many
V gene: TRBV6-5
CDR3 DNA: TGTGCCAGCAGTTGGGGGGGCAATCAGCCCCAGCATTTT
CDR3 protein: CASSWGGNQPQHF

D gene: TRBD2
J gene: TRBJ2-3
clone size: -
V gene: TRBV9
CDR3 DNA: TGTGCCAGCAGCGTAGCGGGCGGGAGATTGGGTACAGATACGCAGTATTTT
CDR3 protein: CASSVAGGRLGTDTQYF

D gene: TRBD1
J gene: TRBJ1-1
clone size: -
V gene: TRBV27
CDR3 DNA: TGTGCCAGCAGTTTACGGACAGGGGCATCCACTGAAGCTTTCTTT
CDR3 protein: CASSLRTGASTEAFF

D gene: -
J gene: TRBJ2-7
clone size: many
V gene: TRBV10-3
CDR3 DNA: TGTGCCATCAGTGAGTCGAGGCGGGAGCAGTACTTC
CDR3 protein: CAISESRREQYF

D gene: TRBD2
J gene: TRBJ2-3
clone size: -
V gene: TRBV5-8
CDR3 DNA: TGTGCCAGCAGCCCGGGACTACCCACAGATACGCAGTATTTT
CDR3 protein: CASSPGLPTDTQYF

D gene: TRBD1
J gene: TRBJ2-5
clone size: few
V gene: TRBV7-2
CDR3 DNA: TGTGCCAGCACCCTCGGGACAGGGAAGGGGACCCAGTACTTC
CDR3 protein: CASTLGTGKGTQYF

D gene: TRBD2
J gene: TRBJ2-1
clone size: -
V gene: TRBV5-1
CDR3 DNA: TGCGCCAGCAGCTTGGGTTTCGGCGGGAGGGATGAGCAGTTCTTC
CDR3 protein: CASSLGFGGRDEQFF

D gene: TRBD2
J gene: TRBJ2-3
clone size: -
V gene: TRBV25-1
CDR3 DNA: TGTGCCAGCAGTGTTGCTAGCGGGGGGGTAGATACGCAGTATTTT
CDR3 protein: CASSVASGGVDTQYF

D gene: -
J gene: TRBJ2-7
clone size: -
V gene: TRBV7-2
CDR3 DNA: TGTGCCAGCAGCTTCCTCCGGGGGAGTACCTACGAGCAGTACTTC
CDR3 protein: CASSFLRGSTYEQYF

D gene: TRBD2
J gene: TRBJ2-7
clone size: few
V gene: TRBV5-1
CDR3 DNA: TGCGCCAGCAGCTTGGCGGAGGGAGGGCCGGGCGAGCAGTACTTC
CDR3 protein: CASSLAEGGPGEQYF

D gene: -
J gene: TRBJ1-2
clone size: -
V gene: TRBV18
CDR3 DNA: TGTGCCAGCTCACCACCGGTATTTAGCTATGGCTACACCTTC
CDR3 protein: CASSPPVFSYGYTF

D gene: TRBD1
J gene: TRBJ1-2
clone size: -
V gene: TRBV10-3
CDR3 DNA: TGTGCCATCAGTTCGACAGGGGTTGGCTACACCTTC
CDR3 protein: CAISSTGVGYTF

D gene: TRBD2
J gene: TRBJ2-3
clone size: few
V gene: TRBV2
CDR3 DNA: TGTGCCAGCAGCCCCGGGACTAGCGGGGGGGCTGGCACAGATACGCAGTATTTT
CDR3 protein: CASSPGTSGGAGTDTQYF

D gene: -
J gene: TRBJ1-4
clone size: -
V gene: TRBV5-6
CDR3 DNA: TGTGCCAGCAGCCGGATTGGGAGGATTAATGAAAAACTGTTTTTT
CDR3 protein: CASSRIGRINEKLFF

D gene: -
J gene: TRBJ2-6
clone size: few
V gene: TRBV2
CDR3 DNA: TGTGCCAGCAGTGGTCGGGGGGGGGCCAACGTCCTGACTTTC
CDR3 protein: CASSGRGGANVLTF

D gene: -
J gene: TRBJ1-2
clone size: -
V gene: TRBV6-5
CDR3 DNA: TGTGCCAGCACAGCGACAGCCGTCGGTGGCTACACCTTC
CDR3 protein: CASTATAVGGYTF

D gene: TRBD1
J gene: TRBJ1-1
clone size: few
V gene: TRBV6-6
CDR3 DNA: TGTGCCAGCAGGGACAGGACGAGAACTGAAGCTTTCTTT
CDR3 protein: CASRDRTRTEAFF

D gene: TRBD2
J gene: TRBJ2-3
clone size: few
V gene: TRBV30
CDR3 DNA: TGTGCCTGGAGAGTAACTAGCGGAACAGATACGCAGTATTTT
CDR3 protein: CAWRVTSGTDTQYF

D gene: TRBD1
J gene: TRBJ1-5
clone size: few
V gene: TRBV27
CDR3 DNA: TGTGCCAGCAGTCAACGGACAGGAACCAATACCGATCAGCCCCAGCATTTT
CDR3 protein: CASSQRTGTNTDQPQHF

D gene: -
J gene: TRBJ2-5
clone size: few
V gene: TRBV4-1
CDR3 DNA: TGTGCCAGCAGCCAAGTAGGCGGGCAAGAGACCCAGTACTTC
CDR3 protein: CASSQVGGQETQYF

D gene: -
J gene: TRBJ1-2
clone size: -
V gene: TRBV2
CDR3 DNA: TGTGCCAGCAGTGAAGTAGGGGTCCGCAGCCTGAACTATGGCTACACCTTC
CDR3 protein: CASSEVGVRSLNYGYTF

D gene: -
J gene: TRBJ2-2
clone size: -
V gene: TRBV2
CDR3 DNA: TGTGCCAGCAGTTACACAGAGACCGGGGAGCTGTTTTTT
CDR3 protein: CASSYTETGELFF

D gene: TRBD2
J gene: TRBJ2-1
clone size: -
V gene: TRBV30
CDR3 DNA: TGTGCCTGGAGTGTACGGCTGACAGCGGGAGTTTGGAATGAGCAGTTCTTC
CDR3 protein: CAWSVRLTAGVWNEQFF

D gene: -
J gene: TRBJ2-1
clone size: many
V gene: TRBV7-9
CDR3 DNA: TGTGCCAGCAGCCTGGGACTGCACAATGAGCAGTTCTTC
CDR3 protein: CASSLGLHNEQFF

D gene: -
J gene: TRBJ2-7
clone size: few
V gene: TRBV7-9
CDR3 DNA: TGTGCCAGCAGCCTGGGTAACTCGGGGTCCTACGAGCAGTACTTC
CDR3 protein: CASSLGNSGSYEQYF

D gene: -
J gene: TRBJ2-1
clone size: few
V gene: TRBV9
CDR3 DNA: TGTGCCAGCAACCTCGAGGAGCGCGATGAGCAGTTCTTC
CDR3 protein: CASNLEERDEQFF

D gene: TRBD2
J gene: TRBJ2-6
clone size: -
V gene: TRBV7-9
CDR3 DNA: TGTGCCAGCAGCTCACTAGCGGGGGTCCCTTCTGGGGCCAACGTCCTGACTTTC
CDR3 protein: CASSSLAGVPSGANVLTF

D gene: TRBD1
J gene: TRBJ1-1
clone size: few
V gene: TRBV19
CDR3 DNA: TGTGCCAGTAGGGGACAGGGAACTGAAGCTTTCTTT
CDR3 protein: CASRGQGTEAFF

D gene: -
J gene: TRBJ1-1
clone size: few
V gene: TRBV5-4
CDR3 DNA: TGTGCCAGCAGCTTGGCTGCAAACAGGGTTGGTGAAGCTTTCTTT
CDR3 protein: CASSLAANRVGEAFF

D gene: -
J gene: TRBJ2-3
clone size: few
V gene: TRBV15
CDR3 DNA: TGTGCCACCAGCAGGCGGGGTAAAGGAGGATCTTGGGGTACGCAGTATTTT
CDR3 protein: CATSRRGKGGSWGTQYF

D gene: TRBD1
J gene: TRBJ2-5
clone size: -
V gene: TRBV7-9
CDR3 DNA: TGTGCCAGCAGCCGCGGCGACAGGGACCAAGAGACCCAGTACTTC
CDR3 protein: CASSRGDRDQETQYF

D gene: -
J gene: TRBJ2-7
clone size: -
V gene: TRBV9
CDR3 DNA: TGTGCCAGCAGCCGGGACTGGGGTTTGGAGCAGTACTTC
CDR3 protein: CASSRDWGLEQYF

D gene: -
J gene: TRBJ2-7
clone size: few
V gene: TRBV7-9
CDR3 DNA: TGTGCCAGCGGGCCGGTTTCCTACGAGCAGTACTTC
CDR3 protein: CASGPVSYEQYF

D gene: -
J gene: TRBJ1-3
clone size: -
V gene: TRBV7-3
CDR3 DNA: TGTGCCAGCAGCAGAAGCCCGGGAACTGGAAACACCATATATTTT
CDR3 protein: CASSRSPGTGNTIYF

D gene: -
J gene: TRBJ2-7
clone size: few
V gene: TRBV29-1
CDR3 DNA: TGCAGCGTTACAGGTTTCTCCTACGAGCAGTACTTC
CDR3 protein: CSVTGFSYEQYF

D gene: TRBD1
J gene: TRBJ1-5
clone size: -
V gene: TRBV2
CDR3 DNA: TGTGCCACCTCGACAGGGGTCCAAAATCAGCCCCAGCATTTT
CDR3 protein: CATSTGVQNQPQHF

D gene: TRBD2
J gene: TRBJ2-5
clone size: -
V gene: TRBV6-1
CDR3 DNA: TGTGCCAGCAGACGTAGCGGGGGCCCACAAGAGACCCAGTACTTC
CDR3 protein: CASRRSGGPQETQYF

D gene: -
J gene: TRBJ2-7
clone size: many
V gene: TRBV29-1
CDR3 DNA: TGCAGCGTGCGCATGGGGCACGAGCAGTACTTC
CDR3 protein: CSVRMGHEQYF